A selection of T cell receptor beta chains follows, all from one sample in a study of blood T cell repertoires in COVID-19. Data came from immunoSEQ multiplex PCR; TCRdb stores just in-frame clones and leaves some out. The sample contains about 300,000 clones, approximately 84% of which appear only once. Material for sequencing was peripheral blood. These receptors all come from a human donor with COVID-19, enrolled during active disease. The donor label of this sample is uncertain. The CDR3 runs from the conserved cysteine through the conserved F or W. The D gene is left open where the match is weak. Expanded clones are given a class, and other clones once, few, many or no size at all.

clone_size	v_call	d_call	j_call	cdr3_nt	cdr3_aa
NA	TRBV5-1	NA	TRBJ2-3	TGCGCCAGCAGCTTGGGACTTAGCACAGATACGCAGTATTTT	CASSLGLSTDTQYF
NA	TRBV6-4	NA	TRBJ1-2	TGTGCCAGCAGTGCCTCCGAGGGAGCCCCATATGGCTACACCTTC	CASSASEGAPYGYTF
NA	TRBV4-3	NA	TRBJ2-1	TGCGCCAGCAGCCAAGTCAGGCTATCCTCCTACAATGAGCAGTTCTTC	CASSQVRLSSYNEQFF
NA	TRBV29-1	NA	TRBJ1-5	TGCAGCGTTGAAGAGGGTTCAGGGTTCAATCAGCCCCAGCATTTT	CSVEEGSGFNQPQHF
NA	TRBV15	NA	TRBJ2-7	TGTGCCACCAGCAGAGGGGCAGGGGCCTACGAGCAGTACTTC	CATSRGAGAYEQYF
NA	TRBV5-4	NA	TRBJ2-1	TGTGCCAGCAGCTTGGATCCGGACAGTTCCTACAATGAGCAGTTCTTC	CASSLDPDSSYNEQFF
NA	TRBV25-1	TRBD1	TRBJ2-1	TGTGCCAGCAGTGAACGCGTTTTTGGACAGGGGTTTGCCGATGAGCAGTTCTTC	CASSERVFGQGFADEQFF
NA	TRBV7-6	NA	TRBJ1-4	TGTGCCAGCAGCTTAGAGAGATATGAAAAACTGTTTTTT	CASSLERYEKLFF
NA	TRBV19	TRBD2	TRBJ2-5	TGTGCCAGTAGCTGGGCTAGCGGGAGTAAGAAGACCCAGTACTTC	CASSWASGSKKTQYF
NA	TRBV28	NA	TRBJ1-6	TGTGCCAGCAGTTTAGACGTCAGGGATAATTCACCCCTCCACTTT	CASSLDVRDNSPLHF
NA	TRBV6-6	TRBD1	TRBJ1-1	TGTGCCAGCAGTTCCCCGGGACAGGGTGATGAAGCTTTCTTT	CASSSPGQGDEAFF
NA	TRBV28	NA	TRBJ1-1	TGTGCCAGCAGTTTTTTCCAGGAAGCTTTCTTT	CASSFFQEAFF
NA	TRBV28	TRBD1	TRBJ1-6	TGTGCCAGCAGTTTCCCAGGGACAGTTAATAATTCACCCCTCCACTTT	CASSFPGTVNNSPLHF
NA	TRBV28	NA	TRBJ1-2	TGTGCCAGCAGTCGAGGCAGCGCTAACTATGGCTACACCTTC	CASSRGSANYGYTF
NA	TRBV7-9	NA	TRBJ2-1	TGTGCCAGCAGCTTAGGACAGGCTGATAGTGAGCAGTTCTTC	CASSLGQADSEQFF
NA	TRBV7-7	NA	TRBJ2-1	TGTGCTAGCAGCTTAGCCGCACAGGGCCCTTACAATGAGCAGTTCTTC	CASSLAAQGPYNEQFF
NA	TRBV6-5	NA	TRBJ2-5	TGTGCCAGCAGGGGTCAGGGGTTGGAGACCCAGTACTTC	CASRGQGLETQYF
once	TRBV7-6	NA	TRBJ1-1	TGTGCCAGCAGCTTATTGCAGGGGACGGTAACTGAAGCTTTCTTT	CASSLLQGTVTEAFF
NA	TRBV30	NA	TRBJ1-5	TGTGCCTGGAGTGTTGCCCGAGATCAGCCCCAGCATTTT	CAWSVARDQPQHF
once	TRBV28	NA	TRBJ1-2	TGTGCCACCTTCAAAGGGGCGAGTTTTAGAAACTATGGCTACACCTTC	CATFKGASFRNYGYTF
once	TRBV6-2/TRBV6-3	NA	TRBJ1-1	TGTGCCAGCAGCACGGGGGGTTTTGAAGCTTTCTTT	CASSTGGFEAFF
NA	TRBV9	NA	TRBJ2-7	TGTGCCAGCAGCGTAGAAGGGAAGGATGGGGGGTACTCCTACGAGCAGTACTTC	CASSVEGKDGGYSYEQYF
NA	TRBV6-5	TRBD1	TRBJ2-5	TGTGCCAGCAGTTCGCTCCTCAACAGGGGTGGAGAGACCCAGTACTTC	CASSSLLNRGGETQYF
few	TRBV4-2	TRBD2	TRBJ2-3	TGTGCCAGCAGCCAAGATTTAGCGGGACATGGCACAGATACGCAGTATTTT	CASSQDLAGHGTDTQYF
NA	TRBV6-5	NA	TRBJ2-7	TGTGCCAGCAGTTACTACGGCGGGGATCCATTCGAGCAGTACTTC	CASSYYGGDPFEQYF
NA	TRBV28	TRBD1	TRBJ1-5	TGTGCCAGCCGGGGACAGGGGGGCAATCAGCCCCAGCATTTT	CASRGQGGNQPQHF
NA	TRBV6-5	NA	TRBJ1-4	TGTGCCAGCAGTTACGCGAGGGCGGAAAAACTGTTTTTT	CASSYARAEKLFF
once	TRBV27	TRBD1	TRBJ1-1	TGTGCCAGCAGTTTACGTCGGGACAGGGGCTTAAACACTGAAGCTTTCTTT	CASSLRRDRGLNTEAFF
NA	TRBV30	NA	TRBJ2-5	TGTGCCTGGTCAAGGACAGACCAAGAGACCCAGTACTTC	CAWSRTDQETQYF
NA	TRBV5-1	TRBD1	TRBJ1-2	TGCGCCAGCAGCGCGGACAGGGACTACTATGGCTACACCTTC	CASSADRDYYGYTF
NA	TRBV7-2	NA	TRBJ2-2	TGTGCCAGCAGCTTTCAGGCCGGGGGCACCGGGGAGCTGTTTTTT	CASSFQAGGTGELFF
NA	TRBV4-1	NA	TRBJ2-1	TGCGCCAGCAGCTACAATGGGGCGTTGGGAAATGAGCAGTTCTTC	CASSYNGALGNEQFF